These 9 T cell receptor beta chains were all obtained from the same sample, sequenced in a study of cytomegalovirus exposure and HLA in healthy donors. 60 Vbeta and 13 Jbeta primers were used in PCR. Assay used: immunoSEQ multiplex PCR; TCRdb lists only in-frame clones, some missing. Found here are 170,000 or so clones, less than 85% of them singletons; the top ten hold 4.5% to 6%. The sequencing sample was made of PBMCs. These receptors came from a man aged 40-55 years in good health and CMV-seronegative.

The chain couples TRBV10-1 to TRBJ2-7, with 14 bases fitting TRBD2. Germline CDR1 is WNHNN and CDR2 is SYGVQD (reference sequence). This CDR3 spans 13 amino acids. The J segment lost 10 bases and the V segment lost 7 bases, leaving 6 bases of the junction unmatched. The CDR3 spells CASTGTSGGRQYF. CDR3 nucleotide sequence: TGCGCCAGCACCGGGACTAGCGGGGGCCGTCAGTACTTC.

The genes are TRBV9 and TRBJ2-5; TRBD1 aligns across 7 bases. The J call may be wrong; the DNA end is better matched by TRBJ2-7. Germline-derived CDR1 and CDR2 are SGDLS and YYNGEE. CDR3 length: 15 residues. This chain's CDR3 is CASSVGGDRIREQYF. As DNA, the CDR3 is TGTGCCAGCAGCGTAGGTGGGGACAGAATCCGCGAGCAGTACTTC.

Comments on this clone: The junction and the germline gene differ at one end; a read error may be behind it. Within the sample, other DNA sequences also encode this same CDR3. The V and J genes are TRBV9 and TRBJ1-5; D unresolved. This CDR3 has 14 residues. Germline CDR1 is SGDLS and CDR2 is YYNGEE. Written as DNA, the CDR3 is TGTGCCAGCAGCCGAGGTTTTAGCAATCAGCCTCAGCATTTT. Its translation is CASSRGFSNQPQHF.

The chain's CDR3 is CASNYRTSGTYEQYF. CDR3 sequence (DNA): TGTGCCAGCAATTACAGGACTAGCGGAACCTACGAGCAGTACTTC. The genes are TRBV2 and TRBJ2-7, with 10 bases identical to TRBD2. The CDR3 runs 15 residues. V dropped 7 bases and J dropped 2; count of bases not matched to a gene: 8. The germline V gene has CDR1 SNHLY and CDR2 FYNNEI.

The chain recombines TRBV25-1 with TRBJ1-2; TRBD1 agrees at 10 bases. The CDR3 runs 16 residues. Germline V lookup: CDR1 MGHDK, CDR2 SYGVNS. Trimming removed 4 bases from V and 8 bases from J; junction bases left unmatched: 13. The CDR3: CASSGFGRQGAGGYTF. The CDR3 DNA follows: TGTGCCAGCAGTGGATTTGGGAGACAGGGGGCTGGGGGCTACACCTTC.

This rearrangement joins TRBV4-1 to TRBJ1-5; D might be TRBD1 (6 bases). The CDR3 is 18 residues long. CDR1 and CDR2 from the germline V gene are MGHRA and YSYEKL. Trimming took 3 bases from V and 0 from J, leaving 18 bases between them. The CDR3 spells CASSHLLPGAYSNQPQHF. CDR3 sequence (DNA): TGCGCCAGCAGCCACCTACTCCCAGGGGCCTATAGCAATCAGCCCCAGCATTTT.

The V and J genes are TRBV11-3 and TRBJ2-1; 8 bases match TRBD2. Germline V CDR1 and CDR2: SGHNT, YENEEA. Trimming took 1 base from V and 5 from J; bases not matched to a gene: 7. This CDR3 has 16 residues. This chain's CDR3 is CASSLGLATPNNEQFF. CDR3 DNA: TGTGCCAGCAGCTTAGGACTAGCGACCCCTAACAATGAGCAGTTCTTC.

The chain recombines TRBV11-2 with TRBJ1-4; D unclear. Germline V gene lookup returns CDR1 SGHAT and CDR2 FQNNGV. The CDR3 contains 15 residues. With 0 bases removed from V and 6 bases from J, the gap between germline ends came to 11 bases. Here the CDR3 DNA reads TGTGCCAGCAGCTTAGATTTCTCCTCTCATGAAAAACTGTTTTTT. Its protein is CASSLDFSSHEKLFF.

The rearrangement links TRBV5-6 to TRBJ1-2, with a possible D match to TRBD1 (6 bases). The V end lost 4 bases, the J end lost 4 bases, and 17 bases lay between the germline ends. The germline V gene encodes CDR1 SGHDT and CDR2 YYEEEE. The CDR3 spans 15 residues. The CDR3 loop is CASSPRTEVLYGYTF. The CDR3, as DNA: TGTGCCAGCAGCCCACGGACAGAAGTCCTCTATGGCTACACCTTC.